These 11 T cell receptor beta chains originate from one sample sequenced in a study of persistence of HIV-infected CD4 T cells. Sequencing used immunoSEQ version 4 in survey mode. Sequencing used immunoSEQ multiplex PCR; TCRdb keeps in-frame clones, though not all of them. The sample holds roughly 34,000 clones, around 76% seen once. Cells were stimulated with CMV-infected fibroblast lysates at 10 ug/mL. CD40L-negative CD69-negative CD45RO-high memory CD4+ T cells were sorted as populations depleted of antigen-responding cells. Antigens of these TCRs are unknown. The source was CD4+ T cells sorted from PBMCs after roughly 18-hour stimulation, collected from a patient who received antiretroviral therapy. These receptors came from an adult woman with HIV who was CMV-seropositive.

J is TRBJ1-2 and V is TRBV3-1 (or the pseudogene TRBV3-2); D possibly corresponds to TRBD1 (6 bases). Germline CDR1 is LGHDT and CDR2 is YNNKEL (reference sequence). V lost 1 base, J lost 8 bases, and 14 bases lay in between. The length of the CDR3 is 14 residues. DNA for the CDR3: TGTGCCAGCAGCCAAGCGATGGCAGGGGCCGGCTACACCTTC. Encoded protein: CASSQAMAGAGYTF.

This clone came up once. V gene TRBV5-8 combines with J gene TRBJ1-5, with D unresolved. The CDR3 covers 16 residues. Trimming took off 0 bases at V and 4 bases at J, with 14 bases between the two ends. From germline, CDR1 is SGHTS and CDR2 YDEGEE. This chain's CDR3 is CASSLGSGLLNQPQHF. In DNA, the CDR3 is TGTGCCAGCAGCTTGGGGTCAGGCCTCTTAAATCAGCCCCAGCATTTT.

V gene TRBV5-1 combines with J gene TRBJ1-2; D is unclear. V lost 1 base, J lost 2 bases, and 12 bases lay in between. The germline CDR1 and CDR2 sequences are SGHRS and YFSETQ. CDR3 length equals 15 residues. CDR3: CASSLNWGLNYGYTF. The CDR3 nucleotides read TGCGCCAGCAGCTTGAACTGGGGTTTAAACTATGGCTACACCTTC. Together with reference TRBV5-1 and TRBJ1-2, the CDR3 gives the full variable domain: KAGVTQTPRYLIKTRGQQVTLSCSPISGHRSVSWYQQTPGQGLQFLFEYFSETQRNKGNFPGRFSGRQFSNSRSEMNVSTLELGDSALYLCASSLNWGLNYGYTFGSGTRLTVV.

The V and J genes are TRBV29-1 and TRBJ2-2, with 7 positions matching TRBD1. Germline assignment: CDR1 SQVTM and CDR2 ANQGSEA. V gave up 4 bases and J gave up 5 bases; unmatched junction bases: 10. CDR3 size: 15 residues. CDR3 region: CSVGMRQGKTGELFF. CDR3 DNA sequence: TGCAGCGTTGGGATGAGACAGGGAAAAACCGGGGAGCTGTTTTTT.

In its sample, this clone was seen a few times. The DNA of the CDR3 is TGTGCCAGCAGCCAAGACCTGGGACGGAGCACTGAAGCTTTCTTT. This sequence encodes CASSQDLGRSTEAFF. The V call is TRBV14, the J call TRBJ1-1; weak D call: TRBD1 (5 bases). This CDR3 region has 15 residues. Germline V gene sequence: CDR1 SGHDN, CDR2 FVKESK. The germline V and J ends were trimmed by 0 bases and 4 bases, with 12 bases remaining between them.

CDR3 residues: CASKSTASSYEQYF. As DNA, the CDR3 is TGTGCCAGCAAGTCGACGGCGTCCTCCTACGAGCAGTACTTC. The chain links TRBV2 to TRBJ2-7; the D is unclear. The CDR3 contains 14 residues. Germline-derived CDR1 and CDR2 are SNHLY and FYNNEI. The V end was cut by 7 bases, the J end by 0 bases, with 13 bases between.

This clone was seen only once. The J gene is TRBJ1-3, the V gene TRBV9, with 7 bases fitting TRBD1. The CDR3 covers 17 residues. J lost 2 bases, V lost 3 bases, and 11 bases had no gene match. CDR1 is SGDLS, CDR2 YYNGEE, per germline. As DNA, the CDR3 is TGTGCCAGCAGCGCATTTAGACAGGGTAGGGCTGGAAACACCATATATTTT. It encodes CASSAFRQGRAGNTIYF.

The sample holds a few counts of this clone. This sequence joins TRBV2 and TRBJ2-7, with TRBD1 as a possible D gene (6 bases). With 4 bases removed from V and 2 bases from J, the gap between germline ends came to 6 bases. CDR1 and CDR2 from the germline V gene are SNHLY and FYNNEI. CDR3 length equals 12 residues. CDR3 in amino acids: CASSGTAYEQYF. The DNA for the CDR3 is TGTGCCAGCAGTGGGACAGCCTACGAGCAGTACTTC. The full variable domain, with the rest looked up from reference TRBV2 and TRBJ2-7, is EPEVTQTPSHQVTQMGQEVILRCVPISNHLYFYWYRQILGQKVEFLVSFYNNEISEKSEIFDDQFSVERPDGSNFTLKIRSTKLEDSAMYFCASSGTAYEQYFGPGTRLTVT.

J is TRBJ2-7 and V is TRBV7-9; 7 bases map to TRBD1. V lost 5 bases and J lost 3; bases outside the gene matches: 13. CDR1 and CDR2 from the germline V gene are SEHNR and FQNEAQ (reference sequence). This CDR3 has 16 amino acids. In DNA, the CDR3 is TGTGCCAGCAGCCCCCCATATCGACAGGGTTTCTACGAGCAGTACTTC. Its translation: CASSPPYRQGFYEQYF.

This CDR3 reads CASGLGAGNTIYF. Written as DNA, the CDR3 is TGTGCTAGTGGTTTGGGGGCCGGAAACACCATATATTTT. The chain joins TRBV12-5 to TRBJ1-3, with D unclear. The V gene lost 1 base and the J gene lost 4 bases, with 5 bases spanning the gap. Germline-derived CDR1 and CDR2 are LGHNT and FRNRAP. This CDR3 region has 13 residues.

CDR3 nucleotides: TGTGCCAGCAGTTCCTTCAGCTCCTACAATGAGCAGTTCTTC. Its translation: CASSSFSSYNEQFF. The chain combines TRBV28 with TRBJ2-1; D unclear. The CDR3 consists of 14 residues. Trimming shortened V by 4 bases and J by 0 bases, and 7 bases separated the two germline ends. CDR1 is MDHEN, CDR2 SYDVKM, per germline. Based on the CDR3 plus reference TRBV28 and TRBJ2-1, the full variable domain is DVKVTQSSRYLVKRTGEKVFLECVQDMDHENMFWYRQDPGLGLRLIYFSYDVKMKEKGDIPEGYSVSREKKERFSLILESASTNQTSMYLCASSSFSSYNEQFFGPGTRLTVL.